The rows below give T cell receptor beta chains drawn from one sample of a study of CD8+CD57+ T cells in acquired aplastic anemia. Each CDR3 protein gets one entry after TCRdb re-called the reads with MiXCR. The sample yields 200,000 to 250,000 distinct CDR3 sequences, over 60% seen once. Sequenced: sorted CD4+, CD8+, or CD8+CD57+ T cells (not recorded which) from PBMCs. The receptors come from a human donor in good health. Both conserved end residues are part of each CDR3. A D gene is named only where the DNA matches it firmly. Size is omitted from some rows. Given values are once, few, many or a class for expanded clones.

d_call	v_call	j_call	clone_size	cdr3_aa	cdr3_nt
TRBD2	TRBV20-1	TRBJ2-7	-	CSARDSSGGKGYEQYF	TGCAGTGCTAGAGATTCTAGCGGGGGGAAAGGGTACGAGCAGTACTTC
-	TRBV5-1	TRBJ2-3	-	CASSLRSGSADTQYF	TGCGCCAGCAGCTTGCGGTCCGGGTCCGCAGATACGCAGTATTTT
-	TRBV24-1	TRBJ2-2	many	CATSASDWNTGELFF	TGTGCCACCAGTGCCTCCGACTGGAACACCGGGGAGCTGTTTTTT
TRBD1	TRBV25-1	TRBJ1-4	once	CASSLTGSEKLFF	TGTGCCAGCAGTCTGACAGGGAGTGAAAAACTGTTTTTT
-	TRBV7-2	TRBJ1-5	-	CASSLGVLNQPQHF	TGTGCCAGCAGCTTAGGTGTACTCAATCAGCCCCAGCATTTT
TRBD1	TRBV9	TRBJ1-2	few	CASSVEDREGGMDYGYTF	TGTGCCAGCAGCGTAGAGGACAGGGAGGGGGGTATGGACTATGGCTACACCTTC
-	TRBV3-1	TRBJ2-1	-	CASSQDAWAPTYNEQFF	TGTGCCAGCAGCCAAGATGCGTGGGCCCCTACATACAATGAGCAGTTCTTC
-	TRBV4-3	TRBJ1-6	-	CASSQDGAGYSPLHF	TGCGCCAGCAGCCAAGACGGGGCCGGTTATTCACCCCTCCACTTT
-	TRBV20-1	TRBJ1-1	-	CSASQGDTEAFF	TGCAGTGCTAGTCAGGGAGACACTGAGGCTTTCTTT
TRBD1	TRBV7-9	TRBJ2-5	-	CASSLGQGEQETQYF	TGTGCCAGCAGCTTAGGACAGGGAGAGCAAGAGACCCAGTACTTC
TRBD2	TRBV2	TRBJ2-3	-	CASSGAGVDTQYF	TGTGCCAGCAGTGGAGCGGGAGTGGATACGCAGTATTTT
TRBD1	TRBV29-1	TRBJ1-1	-	CSGRTGVAEAFF	TGCAGCGGTAGGACAGGGGTCGCTGAAGCTTTCTTT
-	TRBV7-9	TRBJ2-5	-	CASSWGEIQETQYF	TGTGCCAGCAGCTGGGGTGAAATACAAGAGACCCAGTACTTC
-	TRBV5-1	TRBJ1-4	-	CASSANREANEKLFF	TGCGCCAGCAGCGCCAACAGGGAGGCTAATGAAAAACTGTTTTTT
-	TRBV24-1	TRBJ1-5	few	CATSAGGRSNQPQHF	TGTGCCACCAGCGCGGGAGGTCGGAGCAATCAGCCCCAGCATTTT
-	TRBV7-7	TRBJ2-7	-	CASSLGSDSYEQYF	TGTGCTAGCAGCTTAGGATCCGACTCCTACGAGCAGTACTTC
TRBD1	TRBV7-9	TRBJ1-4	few	CASSSAWDSIILF	TGTGCCAGCAGCTCGGCCTGGGACAGCATTATTCTCTTT
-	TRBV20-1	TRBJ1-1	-	CSASSALNTEAFF	TGCAGTGCTAGTTCAGCCTTGAACACTGAAGCTTTCTTT
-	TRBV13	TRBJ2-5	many	CASSLEGETQYF	TGTGCCAGCAGCTTAGAGGGTGAGACCCAGTACTTC
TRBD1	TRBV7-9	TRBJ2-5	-	CASSQRTGTEYKAQYF	TGTGCCAGCAGCCAGAGGACAGGGACGGAGTATAAGGCCCAGTACTTC
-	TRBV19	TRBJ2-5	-	CASSTLQGFQETQYF	TGTGCCAGTAGTACGCTACAGGGATTCCAAGAGACCCAGTACTTC
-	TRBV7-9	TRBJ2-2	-	CASSGTENTGELFF	TGTGCCAGCAGCGGGACGGAGAACACCGGGGAGCTGTTTTTT
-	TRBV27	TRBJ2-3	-	CASSTTMGPDTQYF	TGTGCCAGCAGCACCACCATGGGGCCAGATACGCAGTATTTT
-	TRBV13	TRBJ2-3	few	CASGELSTDTQYF	TGTGCCAGCGGGGAGCTGAGCACAGATACGCAGTATTTT
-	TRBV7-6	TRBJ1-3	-	CASSLSVGSSGNTIYF	TGTGCCAGCAGCTTATCGGTAGGGAGCTCTGGAAACACCATATATTTT
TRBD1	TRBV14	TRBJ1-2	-	CASSQDWAGGSGYTF	TGTGCCAGCAGCCAAGACTGGGCAGGGGGCAGTGGCTACACCTTC
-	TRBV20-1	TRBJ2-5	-	CSAYQRADPVETQYF	TGCAGTGCCTACCAAAGGGCGGATCCCGTAGAGACCCAGTACTTC
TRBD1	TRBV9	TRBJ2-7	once	CASSVQDRGLYEQYF	TGTGCCAGCAGCGTACAGGACAGGGGGCTATACGAGCAGTACTTC
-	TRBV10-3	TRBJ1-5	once	CAISTTEYNQPQHF	TGTGCCATCAGTACTACAGAGTATAATCAGCCCCAGCATTTT
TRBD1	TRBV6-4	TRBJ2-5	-	CASSKGQILETQYF	TGTGCCAGCAGTAAGGGACAGATACTAGAGACCCAGTACTTC
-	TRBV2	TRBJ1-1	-	CASSELENTEAFF	TGTGCCAGCAGTGAATTGGAGAACACTGAAGCTTTCTTT
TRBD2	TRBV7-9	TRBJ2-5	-	CASSLAGTSGKETQYF	TGTGCCAGCAGCTTGGCAGGGACTAGCGGGAAAGAGACCCAGTACTTC
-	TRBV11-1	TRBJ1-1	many	CASSLPGVNTEAFF	TGTGCCAGCAGTTTACCTGGGGTGAACACTGAAGCTTTCTTT
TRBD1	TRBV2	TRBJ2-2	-	CASTTGVPTGELFF	TGTGCCAGCACGACAGGGGTGCCCACCGGGGAGCTGTTTTTT
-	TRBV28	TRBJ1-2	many	CASSGSAGAYGYTF	TGTGCCAGCAGTGGCTCGGCAGGGGCCTATGGCTACACCTTC
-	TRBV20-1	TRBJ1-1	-	CSGGRTGNTEAFF	TGCAGTGGAGGGAGAACAGGGAACACTGAAGCTTTCTTT
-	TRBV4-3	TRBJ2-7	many	CASSQSVRDSYEQYF	TGCGCCAGCAGCCAATCCGTCAGGGATTCCTACGAGCAGTACTTC
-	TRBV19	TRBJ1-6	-	CASSRDSYNSPLHF	TGTGCCAGTAGCCGGGACTCCTATAATTCACCCCTCCACTTT
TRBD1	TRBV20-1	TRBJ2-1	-	CSAHRGRVEQFF	TGCAGTGCTCACAGGGGCCGGGTTGAGCAGTTCTTC
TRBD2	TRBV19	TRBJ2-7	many	CASSIVSSGINEQYF	TGTGCCAGTAGTATAGTGAGCAGCGGGATAAACGAGCAGTACTTC
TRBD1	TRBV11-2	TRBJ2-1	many	CASSLGVVGRGPNEQFF	TGTGCCAGCAGTTTAGGGGTGGTTGGCAGGGGGCCAAATGAGCAGTTCTTC